What follows describes a single T cell receptor (beta chain). The antigen is not known. In TCRdb, the 5' RACE reads were re-called with MiXCR into one record per CDR3 protein. This table has over 600,000 distinct CDR3 sequences, 21% appearing once. The data were taken from a study of identical twins. Study-wide findings and caveats: Potential partial confounding of zero-insertion analyses by invariant MAIT and iNKT cells was noted. Fewer insertions characterized abundant cord blood beta clonotypes, whereas memory repertoires showed none.

V shed 4 bases and J 8 bases; nucleotides not matched to a gene: 9. The germline V gene has CDR1 SGHRS and CDR2 YFSETQ. This CDR3 has 15 amino acids. This sample was shared with a second study, whose subject was T cells expressing NK-cell markers. That paper adds: The TCR beta repertoires were obtained from sorted CD3+CD56+NKG2C+, CD3+CD56+NKG2C- and CD3+CD56-NKG2C+ T cells. The study found dominant NKG2C+ clonotypes at 1.0-7.0% of CD8+ T cells in several donors.

This clonotype originated in a woman younger than 30 in good health. The specimen sequenced was PBMCs. This chain uses TRBV5-1 with TRBJ1-4; 9 bases match TRBD1. CDR3 loop: CASSVRGTGTEKLFF. The CDR3 DNA reads as TGCGCCAGCAGCGTGCGCGGGACAGGGACCGAAAAACTGTTTTTT.